Below, 19 T cell receptor beta chains from the same sample are listed, as sequenced in a study of cytomegalovirus exposure and HLA in healthy donors. The PCR made use of 60 Vbeta and 13 Jbeta primers. TCRdb's copy holds only in-frame clones and misses some; the assay was immunoSEQ multiplex PCR. The table has about 130,000 clones, roughly 80% seen once. The specimen sequenced was PBMCs. The source is a man in his forties or fifties in good health and CMV-seronegative.

The chain is built from TRBV25-1 and TRBJ2-7, with TRBD1 matching over 9 bases. The CDR3 is 13 amino acids. The V gene end was trimmed by 6 bases and the J gene end by 4 bases; junction bases not matched to a gene: 4. The V gene's germline CDR1 is MGHDK and CDR2 SYGVNS. The CDR3 here is CASRGQGWYEQYF. CDR3 nucleotides: TGTGCCAGCAGGGGACAGGGTTGGTACGAGCAGTACTTC.

The chain has TRBV5-4 and TRBJ1-2; no firm D call. The CDR3 totals 13 residues. Germline CDR1 is SGHNT and CDR2 is YYREEE (reference sequence). Trimming left V 0 bases short and J 10 bases short, with 13 bases between. For the CDR3, the DNA is TGTGCCAGCAGCTTGGATGTGGGAGCTGACTACACCTTC. Translated, it gives CASSLDVGADYTF.

V is TRBV18 and J is TRBJ2-7; no firm D call. The germline V and J ends were trimmed by 0 bases and 6 bases, with 15 bases remaining between them. This CDR3 region has 15 residues. The germline V gene encodes CDR1 KGHSH and CDR2 LQKENI. CDR3 region: CASSPPVSRGVEQYF. CDR3 DNA sequence: TGTGCCAGCTCACCACCCGTTAGCAGAGGCGTCGAGCAGTACTTC.

In this sample, this clone turned up a few times. This chain uses TRBV19 with TRBJ2-1; TRBD1 matches at 10 bases. Trimming took 6 bases from V and 6 from J; bases not matched to a gene: 8. The germline V gene has CDR1 LNHDA and CDR2 SQIVND (reference sequence). This CDR3 is 15 amino acids long. The CDR3 sequence is CASSSGTGASNEQFF. CDR3 nucleotides: TGTGCCAGTAGCTCCGGGACAGGGGCCTCCAATGAGCAGTTCTTC.

This chain connects TRBV7-2 to TRBJ1-5; weak D call: TRBD1 (6 bases). The CDR3 covers 14 residues. Trimming took off 4 bases at V and 4 bases at J, with 11 bases between the two ends. The V gene's germline CDR1 is SGHTA and CDR2 FQGNSA. CDR3 bases: TGTGCCAGCAGCTCCGGGACAAGTAATCAGCCCCAGCATTTT. This gives the protein CASSSGTSNQPQHF. Combining the CDR3 with reference TRBV7-2 and TRBJ1-5 gives the whole variable domain GAGVSQSPSNKVTEKGKDVELRCDPISGHTALYWYRQSLGQGLEFLIYFQGNSAPDKSGLPSDRFSAERTGGSVSTLTIQRTQQEDSAVYLCASSSGTSNQPQHFGDGTRLSIL.

V usage is TRBV10-3 and J usage is TRBJ2-1; 9 bases align to TRBD1. V dropped 0 bases and J dropped 2; count of bases not matched to a gene: 8. Germline V gives CDR1 ENHRY, CDR2 SYGVKD. The CDR3 runs to 18 residues. The chain's CDR3 is CAISESGSGTGTYNEQFF. For the CDR3, the DNA is TGTGCCATCAGTGAGTCGGGCTCCGGGACAGGGACCTACAATGAGCAGTTCTTC.

This rearrangement joins TRBV6-5 to TRBJ2-3, with 9 bases that match TRBD1. Germline V CDR1 and CDR2: MNHEY, SVGAGI. The ends lost 6 bases at V and 15 bases at J; junction bases unmatched: 10. This CDR3 is built from 12 residues. The CDR3 nucleotides are TGTGCCAGCAGCCGACCGGGACAGGGACCTTATTTT. Amino acid sequence: CASSRPGQGPYF.

This CDR3 reads CASSLGTATYEQYF. The CDR3 coding sequence is TGTGCCAGCAGCTTGGGGACAGCCACCTACGAGCAGTACTTC. This chain links TRBV7-9 with TRBJ2-7; TRBD1 agrees at 7 bases. This CDR3 has 14 amino acids. Per the germline V gene, CDR1 is SEHNR and CDR2 is FQNEAQ (reference sequence). Trimming removed 3 bases from V and 2 bases from J; junction bases left unmatched: 4.

The chain links TRBV29-1 to TRBJ2-5, with TRBD1 matching 7 bases. This CDR3 comprises 13 residues. V was pared by 8 bases and J by 4 bases, with 10 bases of the junction left unmatched. Germline V gene data show CDR1 as SQVTM and CDR2 as ANQGSEA. CDR3 nucleotides: TGCAGCCTGACAGGGTTTAACGGAGAGACCCAGTACTTC. The encoded protein is CSLTGFNGETQYF.

J is TRBJ2-3 and V is TRBV5-6; TRBD1 aligns across 10 bases. This CDR3 contains 15 residues. The V gene end was trimmed by 6 bases and the J gene end by 6 bases; junction bases not matched to a gene: 10. The germline gives CDR1 SGHDT, CDR2 YYEEEE. The CDR3 spells CASNRDRGQLDTQYF. In DNA, the CDR3 is TGTGCCAGCAACCGCGACAGGGGGCAGTTGGATACGCAGTATTTT. Full variable domain (remainder filled in from reference TRBV5-6 and TRBJ2-3): DAGVTQSPTHLIKTRGQQVTLRCSPKSGHDTVSWYQQALGQGPQFIFQYYEEEERQRGNFPDRFSGHQFPNYSSELNVNALLLGDSALYLCASNRDRGQLDTQYFGPGTRLTVL.

V and J are TRBV7-2 and TRBJ2-6; 7 positions match TRBD1. CDR3 length: 17 residues. Germline V gene sequence: CDR1 SGHTA, CDR2 FQGNSA. V lost 5 bases to trimming and J lost 4 bases; unmatched junction nucleotides: 11. The CDR3: CASSPQGTLSGANVLTF. For the CDR3, the DNA is TGTGCCAGCAGCCCACAGGGGACGCTCTCCGGGGCCAACGTCCTGACTTTC.

The chain recombines TRBV15 with TRBJ2-7; D perhaps matches TRBD2 (7 bases). Deletions cut 3 bases from V and 4 bases from J, with 19 bases between. CDR1 and CDR2 from the germline V gene are LNHNV and YYDKDF (reference sequence). This CDR3 contains 16 residues. The CDR3 reads CATSSGFAGDRYEQYF. The CDR3 DNA sequence: TGTGCCACCAGCAGTGGGTTTGCGGGAGACAGGTACGAGCAGTACTTC.

This rearrangement joins TRBV28 to TRBJ1-1; a weak D match, TRBD1 (5 bases). The CDR3 has 12 residues. CDR1 is MDHEN, CDR2 SYDVKM, per germline. V was cut by 2 bases and J by 9 bases, with 10 bases left in between. CDR3 in amino acids: CASSLRPGKAFF. In nucleotides, the CDR3 is TGTGCCAGCAGTTTACGTCCAGGGAAAGCTTTCTTT.

The CDR3 spells CASSMGYRGGEKLFF. The CDR3 DNA reads as TGTGCCAGTAGTATGGGATACAGGGGTGGTGAAAAACTGTTTTTT. The J gene is TRBJ1-4, the V gene TRBV19, with TRBD1 identical over 7 bases. The CDR3 has 15 residues. Germline V gene sequence: CDR1 LNHDA, CDR2 SQIVND (reference sequence). The ends lost 3 bases at V and 7 bases at J; junction bases unmatched: 8. Looking up the rest from reference TRBV19 and TRBJ1-4 gives the full variable domain: DGGITQSPKYLFRKEGQNVTLSCEQNLNHDAMYWYRQDPGQGLRLIYYSQIVNDFQKGDIAEGYSVSREKKESFPLTVTSAQKNPTAFYLCASSMGYRGGEKLFFGSGTQLSVL.

This clone was observed a handful of times. V and J are TRBV10-3 and TRBJ2-3; D is perhaps TRBD1 (6 bases). The V gene's germline CDR1 is ENHRY and CDR2 SYGVKD. V was pared by 0 bases and J by 2 bases, with 9 bases between. This CDR3 spans 15 amino acids. CDR3 sequence (DNA): TGTGCCATCAGTGAGTCTGGGACAACCACAGATACGCAGTATTTT. It codes for CAISESGTTTDTQYF.

This clone was seen only once. The chain has TRBV6-1 and TRBJ1-4; D possibly corresponds to TRBD1 (5 bases). Germline V gene sequence: CDR1 MNHNS, CDR2 SASEGT. The V gene lost 3 bases and the J gene lost 4 bases, with 12 bases spanning the gap. The CDR3 contains 15 residues. CDR3 sequence reads: CASSDQTAGNEKLFF. CDR3 sequence (DNA): TGTGCCAGCAGTGACCAGACAGCTGGTAATGAAAAACTGTTTTTT.

The rearrangement joins TRBV6-5 to TRBJ2-7; 7 bases match TRBD1. J gave up 12 bases and V 4 bases, and 9 bases lay outside the gene matches. The CDR3 loop spans 12 amino acids. Germline V CDR1 and CDR2: MNHEY, SVGAGI. The CDR3 DNA reads as TGTGCCAGCAGTTCTGGTCCGGGACAGCTGTACTTC. Protein: CASSSGPGQLYF.

The chain combines TRBV2 with TRBJ1-5; D not resolved. The V and J ends lost 2 bases and 1 base respectively, with 12 bases between them. Germline V lookup: CDR1 SNHLY, CDR2 FYNNEI. The CDR3 has 16 residues. DNA of the CDR3: TGTGCCAGCAGTGAAATCGTTGCAGGAAGCAATCAGCCCCAGCATTTT. It yields the protein CASSEIVAGSNQPQHF.

This clone was recorded a few times. V is TRBV7-2 and J is TRBJ1-4; tentatively, D is TRBD1 (6 bases). Looked up from germline, CDR1 is SGHTA and CDR2 is FQGNSA. V was pared by 5 bases and J by 3 bases, with 13 bases between. This CDR3 is 15 amino acids long. The CDR3 sequence is CASSVQGTSNEKLFF. For the CDR3, the DNA is TGTGCCAGCAGCGTTCAGGGGACGTCTAATGAAAAACTGTTTTTT.